Given below is one T cell receptor (beta chain) in context. Its specificity is unknown. Across a few donor pairs, the naive, memory, effector memory and TEMRA subsets were sequenced without stimulation. TCRdb's copy holds only in-frame clones and misses some; the assay was immunoSEQ multiplex PCR. The sample has 37,000 or so clones, 89% seen once. This sample was taken from a study of siplizumab effects on memory and regulatory T cells. The study's findings and limits: The alloreactive clones that mapped to unstimulated subsets made up only a minor fraction. Most proliferating CD4+ or CD8+ clones, roughly 80-97%, had no naive or memory assignment. In siplizumab cultures, the suppressive function of proliferating Tregs remained unconfirmed.

This CDR3 spans 14 amino acids. J gave up 1 base and V 9 bases, and 5 bases lay outside the gene matches. Germline V gene sequence: CDR1 LNHDA, CDR2 SQIVND (reference sequence). The chain carries TRBV19 and TRBJ1-1; TRBD1 agrees at 10 bases. Sequencing was done on a sample of naive CD4+ T cells sorted from blood. This TCR was recovered from a human donor in good health. In nucleotides, the CDR3 is TGTGCCAGCTTAGACAGGGGGCGGAACACTGAAGCTTTCTTT. Protein: CASLDRGRNTEAFF. Looking up the rest from reference TRBV19 and TRBJ1-1 gives the full variable domain: DGGITQSPKYLFRKEGQNVTLSCEQNLNHDAMYWYRQDPGQGLRLIYYSQIVNDFQKGDIAEGYSVSREKKESFPLTVTSAQKNPTAFYLCASLDRGRNTEAFFGQGTRLTVV.